This T cell receptor (beta chain) was recorded in a study of CXCR3-negative and CXCR3-positive naive CD8 T cells. In the study overall: Roughly 135 million TRB reads were obtained overall (about 1.5 +/- 0.3 million per library). The study's findings and limits: Naive cells that were CXCR3-positive had more hydrophobic TRB CDR3s (compared with CXCR3-negative naive cells). CXCR3 expression partially decreased after cryopreservation; most assays used fresh PBMCs.

Libraries of TRB cDNA were made by 5' RACE and carried UMIs. No DNA is given; TCRdb re-called the 5' RACE reads and lists each CDR3 protein once. Recorded for this sample: 90,000 to 100,000 distinct CDR3 sequences. A CD45RO-CCR7+CD27+CD95- profile was what naive CD8+ T cells displayed. Details on this clonotype: Its specificity is not known.

The CDR3 length is 13 residues. The clonotype was recovered from a human donor in good health. Some clones in this sample may be carry-over from other donors' samples. The V call is TRBV12-3 or TRBV12-4, the J call TRBJ2-7; the TCRdb call, TRBD1, lacks DNA for checking. The sequenced sample consisted of naive CXCR3- CD8+ T cells from blood. As for subset: CD45RO-CCR7+CD27+CD95- naive CD8+ T cells lacking CXCR3 (TNR3-). The CDR3: CASLRGGTYEQYF.